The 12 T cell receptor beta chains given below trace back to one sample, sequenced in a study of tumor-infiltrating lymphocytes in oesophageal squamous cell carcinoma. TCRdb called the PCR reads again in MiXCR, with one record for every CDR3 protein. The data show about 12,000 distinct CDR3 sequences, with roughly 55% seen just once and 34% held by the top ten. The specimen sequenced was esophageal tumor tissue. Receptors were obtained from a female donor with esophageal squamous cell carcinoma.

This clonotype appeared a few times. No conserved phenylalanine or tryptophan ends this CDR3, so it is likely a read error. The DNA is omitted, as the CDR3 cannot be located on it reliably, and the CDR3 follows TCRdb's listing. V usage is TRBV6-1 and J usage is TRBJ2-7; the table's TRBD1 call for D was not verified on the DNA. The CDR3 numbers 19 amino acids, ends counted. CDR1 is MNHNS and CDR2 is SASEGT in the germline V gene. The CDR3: CASSFRDRRSANYGYTFGS.

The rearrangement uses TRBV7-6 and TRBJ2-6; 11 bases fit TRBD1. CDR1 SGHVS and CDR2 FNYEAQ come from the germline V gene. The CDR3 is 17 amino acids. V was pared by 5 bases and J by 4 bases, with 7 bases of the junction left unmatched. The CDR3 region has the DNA TGTGCCAGCAGCACCGGACAGGGGGCGAGGGGGGCCAACGTCCTGACTTTC. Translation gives CASSTGQGARGANVLTF.

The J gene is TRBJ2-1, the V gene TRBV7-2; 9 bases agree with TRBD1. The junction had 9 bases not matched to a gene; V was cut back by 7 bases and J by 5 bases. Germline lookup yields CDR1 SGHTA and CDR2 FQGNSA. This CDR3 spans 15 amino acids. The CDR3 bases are TGTGCCAGCATGCCAGGGACAGGGCGCCACAATGAGCAGTTCTTC. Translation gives CASMPGTGRHNEQFF.

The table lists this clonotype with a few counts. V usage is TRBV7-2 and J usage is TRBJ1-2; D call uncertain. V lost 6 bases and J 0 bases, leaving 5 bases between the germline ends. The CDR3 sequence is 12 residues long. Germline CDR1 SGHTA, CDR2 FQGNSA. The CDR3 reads CASSSTNYGYTF. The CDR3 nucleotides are TGTGCCAGCAGTTCGACTAACTATGGCTACACCTTC.

CDR3: CASSLLLSGPYNEQFF. The CDR3 DNA is TGTGCCAGCAGCTTACTCCTCTCCGGTCCCTACAATGAGCAGTTCTTC. The J gene is TRBJ2-1, the V gene TRBV7-8; D gene uncertain. The CDR3 sequence is 16 residues long. CDR1 and CDR2 from the germline V gene are SGHVS and FQNEAQ. V gave up 2 bases and J gave up 2 bases, with 13 bases separating them.

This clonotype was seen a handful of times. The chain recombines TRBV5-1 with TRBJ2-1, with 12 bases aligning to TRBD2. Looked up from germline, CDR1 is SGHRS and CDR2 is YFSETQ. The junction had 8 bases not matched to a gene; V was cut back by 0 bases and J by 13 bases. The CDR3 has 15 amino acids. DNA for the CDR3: TGCGCCAGCAGCTTGGCACGGACTAGCGGGGAAACCCAGTTCTTC. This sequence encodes CASSLARTSGETQFF.

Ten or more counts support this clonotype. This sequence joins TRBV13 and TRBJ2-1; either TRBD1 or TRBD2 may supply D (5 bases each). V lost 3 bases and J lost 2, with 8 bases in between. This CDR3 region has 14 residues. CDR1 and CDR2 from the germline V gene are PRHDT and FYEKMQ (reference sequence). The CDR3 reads CASSFGAPYNEQFF. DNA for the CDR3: TGTGCCAGCAGCTTCGGGGCCCCCTACAATGAGCAGTTCTTC. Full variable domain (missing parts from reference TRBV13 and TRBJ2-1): AAGVIQSPRHLIKEKRETATLKCYPIPRHDTVYWYQQGPGQDPQFLISFYEKMQSDKGSIPDRFSAQQFSDYHSELNMSSLELGDSALYFCASSFGAPYNEQFFGPGTRLTVL.

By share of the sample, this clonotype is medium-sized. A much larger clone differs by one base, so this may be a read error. The CDR3 is CASKLLGQGNEQYF. The CDR3 DNA is TGTGCCAGCAAGCTTCTGGGGCAGGGGAATGAGCAGTACTTC. The chain has TRBV7-2 and TRBJ2-7; D is perhaps TRBD1 (6 bases). Germline V gene sequence: CDR1 SGHTA, CDR2 FQGNSA. This CDR3 comprises 14 residues. Trimming cost V 7 bases and J 7 bases, with 20 bases left between them.

CDR3 in amino acids: CASSASSYNEQFF. For the CDR3, the DNA is TGTGCCAGCAGCGCAAGCTCCTACAATGAGCAGTTCTTC. This sequence joins TRBV5-3 and TRBJ2-1; D is uncertain. TRBV5-3 is reported as an ORF; its role is uncertain. Trimming stripped 8 bases from V and 0 bases from J, with 9 bases between. The CDR3 totals 13 residues.

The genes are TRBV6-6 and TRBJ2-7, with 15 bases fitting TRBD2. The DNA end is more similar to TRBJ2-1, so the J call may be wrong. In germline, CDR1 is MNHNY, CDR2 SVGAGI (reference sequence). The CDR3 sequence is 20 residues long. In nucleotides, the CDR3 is TGTGCCAGCAGAGAGAGGGTGACAGGGGGACTAGCGGGAGGAGGAAATGAGCAGTTCTTC. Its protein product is CASRERVTGGLAGGGNEQFF.

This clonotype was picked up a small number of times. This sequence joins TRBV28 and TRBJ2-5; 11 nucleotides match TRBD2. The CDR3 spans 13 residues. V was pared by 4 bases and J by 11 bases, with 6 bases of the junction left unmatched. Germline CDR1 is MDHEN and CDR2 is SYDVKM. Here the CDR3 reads CASSWGTSGEQYF. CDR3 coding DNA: TGTGCCAGCAGTTGGGGGACTAGCGGTGAGCAGTACTTC.

CDR3 nucleotides: TGTGCCAGCAGCGCTGCCGCTGGCACAGATACGCAGTATTTT. Translation: CASSAAAGTDTQYF. J is TRBJ2-3 and V is TRBV7-2; no definite D call. Germline V gene lookup returns CDR1 SGHTA and CDR2 FQGNSA. The CDR3 runs to 14 residues. V lost 5 bases to trimming and J lost 1 base, with 10 bases between them.